This TCR beta chain comes out of a study of CD8 T cells in Susac syndrome (dated by TCRdb to between 2017 and 2020). Background on the whole study: Repertoire sequencing was used to test whether CD8+ T cell activation and differentiation in Susac syndrome was antigen driven.

Broad study findings and their caveats: The number of individuals in the TCR sequencing and HLA analysis was recognized as being relatively small.

Concerning this clonotype itself: The specificity of this receptor is unknown. No qualities accompany the bases; no much larger clone lies one base away.

The CDR1 and CDR2 encoded by the germline V gene (reference sequence) are LNHDA and SQIVND. V is pruned by 9 bases and J by 10 bases, leaving 17 bases of the junction without a gene match. Measured from the cysteine to the phenylalanine, the CDR3 is 14 residues long. This entry keeps only the CDR3 DNA: 42 bases, framed from base 1. RNA was extracted with the RNeasy kit and about 0.5 to 1 ug was reverse transcribed using random hexamers. TCR beta CDR3 regions were amplified with the immunoSEQ multiplex PCR assay covering 54 Vbeta and 13 Jbeta segments. To correct PCR amplification bias, a synthetic template baseline was used for both primer optimization and computational correction. The paper's processing steps were these. Reads were annotated to V, D and J genes per IMGT and analyzed with immunoSEQ Analyzer, keeping only productive sequences. Clonality was computed as one minus Shannon entropy normalized by log2 of the number of productive unique sequences. For each patient and control, public and private clones were evaluated among the 100 most prevalent clones. Susac-specific clones were defined as absent from healthy and MS cohorts, approximately 1,000 published viral clones and other ImmuneACCESS disease sequences. Clones were called with MiXCR by TCRdb after fastp trimmed the public reads at Q25, and only in-frame beta chains were retained. A single entry per CDR3 protein holds the most common genes and DNA from its merged rows. The V and J calls were not made by the authors but by TCRdb's processing. The sample profile shows more than 95,000 distinct CDR3 sequences; approximately 93% of them were found once. Jointly, the top ten make up about 0.096% of the sample.

Peripheral blood CD8+ and CD4+ T cells from healthy donors, Susac syndrome patients and multiple sclerosis patients were profiled using high-throughput TCR beta sequencing. Treatment-naive patients with stable or active relapsing-remitting disease fulfilling revised McDonald criteria were used as multiple sclerosis controls. Bulk CD8+ and CD4+ T cells were purified magnetically by negative isolation, whereas CD8+ TEMRA cells were enriched by FACS. Blood was collected in EDTA tubes and processed within 24 hours, with PBMCs isolated through density gradient centrifugation. PBMCs intended for TCR sequencing were cryopreserved in liquid nitrogen and were subsequently thawed in a 37 degrees C water bath. The sorted or isolated CD4+, CD8+ and CD8+ TEMRA cells reached a purity of at least 90%.

The receptor was derived from a human donor with multiple sclerosis. The rearrangement combines TRBV19 with TRBJ1-2, with TRBD1 matching 7 junction bases. Sequencing was done on a sample of CD4+ T cells from PBMCs. The CDR3 has the sequence CASAQSRDRVYYTF. The DNA sequence follows: TGTGCCAGCGCCCAGTCGAGAGACAGGGTATACTACACCTTC.